This TCR beta chain was captured in a study of OX40 agonist ivuxolimab in advanced cancers. This CDR3 is 17 amino acids long. Germline V lookup: CDR1 LGHNA, CDR2 YSLEER. Unmatched junction bases numbered 9, after V lost 4 bases and J lost 4 bases. In regard to this clone: The target antigen is unknown.

Clones were read by immunoSEQ multiplex PCR, and TCRdb kept only the in-frame ones, dropping some. There are some 19,000 clones in the sample; more than 70% occur only once, and 15% to 20% lies in the top ten. Overall study results and limits: Among the lowest levels of clonal expansion were found in partial responders at 0.1-3.0 mg/kg. The study found that CD8+ T cells averaged more expanded clones than CD4+.

The sample consisted of CD4+ or CD8+ T cells sorted from blood, taken in a trial of the OX40 agonist ivuxolimab. The clonotype originates from an adult with an advanced solid tumor such as melanoma, head and neck, liver or kidney cancer. V and J are TRBV4-3 and TRBJ2-3; TRBD2 aligns across 12 bases. The chain's CDR3 is CASSLLGGLAGPDTQYF. DNA of the CDR3: TGCGCCAGCAGCCTCCTGGGGGGACTAGCGGGTCCAGATACGCAGTATTTT.